This T cell receptor (beta chain) derives from a study of blood T cell repertoires in COVID-19. Per the germline V gene, CDR1 is SGDLS and CDR2 is YYNGEE. The CDR3 is made up of 13 amino acids. Trimming shortened V by 1 base and J by 6 bases, and 9 bases separated the two germline ends. This clone was recorded only once. Authors' analysis steps: Scientists estimated how many nucleated cells there were by amplifying reference gene primers. TCRdb keeps only in-frame clones here, not all; method: immunoSEQ multiplex PCR. V, J and clone size are those of that table, while D and trimming were read from the DNA. The repertoire holds tens of thousands of clones, 88% seen once, with roughly 28% in the top ten.

Sample: peripheral blood. V is TRBV9 and J is TRBJ2-3; D ambiguous. This TCR was recovered from a man in his fifties with acute or convalescent COVID-19. The CDR3, as DNA: TGTGCCAGCAGCGTACCAACAGAGGATACGCAGTATTTT. Protein: CASSVPTEDTQYF.